The rows below give T cell receptor beta chains drawn from one sample of a study of technical replicates of blood from a few donors. Profiled with immunoSEQ multiplex PCR; TCRdb holds only in-frame clones, not every one. The repertoire includes under 100,000 clones, 96% of them detected once, and 0.3% to 0.35% sits in the top ten. Sequencing was carried out using T cells isolated from PBMCs. These receptors came from a human donor in good health. CDR3s include the opening cysteine and the closing phenylalanine or tryptophan. A D gene is named only where the DNA matches it firmly. Some rows mark clone size as missing; the rest say once, few, many or name a class of expanded clone.

J gene: TRBJ2-1; V gene: TRBV7-3; clone size: NA; D gene: TRBD2; CDR3 DNA: TGTGCCAGCAGCCTAGGAGGCGGGGGGCTGAATGAGCAGTTCTTC; CDR3 protein: CASSLGGGGLNEQFF
J gene: TRBJ1-1; V gene: TRBV29-1; clone size: NA; D gene: NA; CDR3 DNA: TGCAGCGTTAGGCAGGGAACGGTAAACACTGAAGCTTTCTTT; CDR3 protein: CSVRQGTVNTEAFF
J gene: TRBJ1-5; V gene: TRBV10-3; clone size: NA; D gene: NA; CDR3 DNA: TGTGCCATCAGTACAGGGTTTGGCAATCAGCCCCAGCATTTT; CDR3 protein: CAISTGFGNQPQHF
J gene: TRBJ2-5; V gene: TRBV7-7; clone size: NA; D gene: TRBD2; CDR3 DNA: TGTGCCAGCAGCTTAGCGGCGGGAGGGGGAGAGACCCAGTACTTC; CDR3 protein: CASSLAAGGGETQYF
J gene: TRBJ2-6; V gene: TRBV19; clone size: NA; D gene: NA; CDR3 DNA: TGTGCCAGTAGTATTCTTCCGGCGGGCTCTGGGGCCAACGTCCTGACTTTC; CDR3 protein: CASSILPAGSGANVLTF
J gene: TRBJ2-7; V gene: TRBV29-1; clone size: NA; D gene: NA; CDR3 DNA: TGCAGCGCCTCCAGGGACTACGAGCAGTACTTC; CDR3 protein: CSASRDYEQYF
J gene: TRBJ1-2; V gene: TRBV27; clone size: NA; D gene: NA; CDR3 DNA: TGTGCCAGCTCAAAAGAGGAGGACTATGGCTACACCTTC; CDR3 protein: CASSKEEDYGYTF
J gene: TRBJ2-7; V gene: TRBV19; clone size: few; D gene: NA; CDR3 DNA: TGTGCCAGTAGATCAAGGCAGGGTTTGGACGAGCAGTACTTC; CDR3 protein: CASRSRQGLDEQYF
J gene: TRBJ1-1; V gene: TRBV19; clone size: NA; D gene: NA; CDR3 DNA: TGTGCCAGTAGCCAGCAGGGGCTGTACACTGAAGCTTTCTTT; CDR3 protein: CASSQQGLYTEAFF
J gene: TRBJ2-1; V gene: TRBV4-1; clone size: NA; D gene: TRBD2; CDR3 DNA: TGCGCCAGCAGCGGGGAGAGCGGGAAACGGAATGAGCAGTTCTTC; CDR3 protein: CASSGESGKRNEQFF
J gene: TRBJ1-5; V gene: TRBV28; clone size: NA; D gene: NA; CDR3 DNA: TGTGCCAGCAGTTTAGGCCCAGGGTTTTATCAGCCCCAGCATTTT; CDR3 protein: CASSLGPGFYQPQHF
J gene: TRBJ2-3; V gene: TRBV9; clone size: NA; D gene: NA; CDR3 DNA: TGTGCCAGCAGCGATCTGGGCTTCTACACAGATACGCAGTATTTT; CDR3 protein: CASSDLGFYTDTQYF
J gene: TRBJ1-2; V gene: TRBV5-8; clone size: NA; D gene: NA; CDR3 DNA: TGTGCCAGCCCCGGATCCCCCGTGGGCCCAAATGGCTACACCTTC; CDR3 protein: CASPGSPVGPNGYTF
J gene: TRBJ1-2; V gene: TRBV5-1; clone size: NA; D gene: TRBD1; CDR3 DNA: TGCGCCAGCAGCTGGGACAGCCCTGGTAGTTGCACCTTC; CDR3 protein: CASSWDSPGSCTF
J gene: TRBJ1-4; V gene: TRBV4-1; clone size: NA; D gene: NA; CDR3 DNA: TGCGCCAGCAGCCTTCGGGCAGGGGAGATTGAAAAACTGTTTTTT; CDR3 protein: CASSLRAGEIEKLFF
J gene: TRBJ2-6; V gene: TRBV9; clone size: once; D gene: TRBD1; CDR3 DNA: TGTGCCAGCAGCGTAGTAGGAGAGACAGGGAACCCTGGGGCCAACGTCCTGACTTTC; CDR3 protein: CASSVVGETGNPGANVLTF
J gene: TRBJ2-3; V gene: TRBV6-4; clone size: NA; D gene: NA; CDR3 DNA: TGTGCCAGCAGTTTGAAAGGTGGGCGAGATACGCAGTATTTT; CDR3 protein: CASSLKGGRDTQYF
J gene: TRBJ2-2; V gene: TRBV6-5; clone size: NA; D gene: NA; CDR3 DNA: TGTGCCAGCAGTAAGGGGCGAGGCACCGGGGAGCTGTTTTTT; CDR3 protein: CASSKGRGTGELFF
J gene: TRBJ2-7; V gene: TRBV5-1; clone size: NA; D gene: TRBD2; CDR3 DNA: TGCGCCAGCAGCTTGGGGCAGCGGGAGACAGTCTACGAGCAGTACTTC; CDR3 protein: CASSLGQRETVYEQYF
J gene: TRBJ1-2; V gene: TRBV7-9; clone size: NA; D gene: TRBD1; CDR3 DNA: TGTGCCAGCAGCCCGGACAGGGATGACTATGGCTACACCTTC; CDR3 protein: CASSPDRDDYGYTF
J gene: TRBJ1-1; V gene: TRBV9; clone size: NA; D gene: TRBD1; CDR3 DNA: TGTGCCAGCAGCGTGCCAGGGGGCACTGAAGCTTTCTTT; CDR3 protein: CASSVPGGTEAFF
J gene: TRBJ1-5; V gene: TRBV27; clone size: NA; D gene: NA; CDR3 DNA: TGTGCCAGCAGTTTATCAGGGGTCGGTCAGCCCCAGCATTTT; CDR3 protein: CASSLSGVGQPQHF
J gene: TRBJ2-3; V gene: TRBV6-4; clone size: NA; D gene: NA; CDR3 DNA: TGTGCCAGCAGTGAGCTAGCTAGCACAGATACGCAGTATTTT; CDR3 protein: CASSELASTDTQYF
J gene: TRBJ2-1; V gene: TRBV5-1; clone size: NA; D gene: TRBD2; CDR3 DNA: TGCGCCAGCAGCTTGGCCGGGACTAGCTCCTACAATGAGCAGTTCTTC; CDR3 protein: CASSLAGTSSYNEQFF
J gene: TRBJ2-7; V gene: TRBV6-1; clone size: once; D gene: NA; CDR3 DNA: TGTGCCAGCAGTGAAGTACGCAGGGGAGATATCTACGAGCAGTACTTC; CDR3 protein: CASSEVRRGDIYEQYF
J gene: TRBJ2-3; V gene: TRBV6-4; clone size: once; D gene: NA; CDR3 DNA: TGTGCCAGCAGTGACTCAATCGGGAGAGGAGCAGATACGCAGTATTTT; CDR3 protein: CASSDSIGRGADTQYF